The source of this T cell receptor beta chain is a study of cytomegalovirus exposure and HLA in healthy donors. 13 Jbeta primers and 60 Vbeta primers were used for the PCR. The repertoire was sequenced with immunoSEQ multiplex PCR; TCRdb's copy has only in-frame clones and lacks some. The table lists 140,000 to 150,000 clones, about 70% of them singletons, with around 1.7% in the top ten. This clone was counted only a few times. The junction had 4 bases not matched to a gene; V was cut back by 4 bases and J by 5 bases. CDR3 length equals 14 residues. The germline V gene encodes CDR1 SGHKS and CDR2 YYEKEE (reference sequence).

The receptor was derived from a woman aged 40 to 55 in good health and CMV-seronegative. Sequenced: PBMCs. The gene calls are TRBV5-5 and TRBJ2-1, with 9 positions matching TRBD2. CDR3 bases: TGTGCCAGCAGCCCGGGACTAGCTAACAATGAGCAGTTCTTC. Translated: CASSPGLANNEQFF.